The 18 T cell receptor beta chains below were found in one sample sequenced in a study of molecular identifiers for immune sequencing clone quantification. One entry per CDR3 protein, called by TCRdb with MiXCR from the PCR reads. Found here are approximately 500,000 distinct CDR3 sequences, about 25% of them singletons; the top ten hold under 0.85%. Sequencing used naive CD8+ T cells from blood, with Jurkat cell RNA spiked in. This sample's subset: FACS-sorted CD8+CD4-CCR7+CD45RA+ naive T cells. The receptors originated from a human donor in good health. Some libraries in this study had Jurkat cell RNA spiked in.

This clonotype has just a few counts. At one end the junction does not follow the germline gene, possibly because of a read error. The gene calls are TRBV7-2 and TRBJ2-1; D is perhaps TRBD2 (5 bases). CDR1 and CDR2 from the germline V gene are SGHTA and FQGNSA. This CDR3 has 14 residues. In nucleotides, the CDR3 is TGTGCCAGCAGCCCATGGACTGTATACAATGAGCGGTTCTTC. This codes for CASSPWTVYNERFF.

The chain uses TRBV4-1 and TRBJ1-3, with no clear D. Germline CDR1 MGHRA, CDR2 YSYEKL. Trimming took 4 bases from V and 4 from J, leaving 8 bases between them. There are 13 residues in the CDR3. The DNA for the CDR3 is TGCGCCAGCAGCCTACCTGCCGGAAACACCATATATTTT. Its translation: CASSLPAGNTIYF.

This clonotype was seen ten or more times. The chain links TRBV7-2 to TRBJ2-7, with D perhaps TRBD1 or TRBD2 (5 bases each). The germline V and J ends were trimmed by 5 bases and 2 bases, with 10 bases remaining between them. CDR3 length: 13 amino acids. The germline CDR1 and CDR2 sequences are SGHTA and FQGNSA. The CDR3 bases are TGTGCCAGCAGCCCGCCGGGGCCCTACGAGCAGTACTTC. Translation gives CASSPPGPYEQYF.

V is TRBV6-2 or TRBV6-3 and J is TRBJ1-5; TRBD1 matches 8 bases. CDR1 and CDR2 from the germline V gene are MNHEY and SVGEGT. CDR3 length: 16 amino acids. The trim removed 4 bases at V and 6 bases at J, leaving 11 bases unmatched. In DNA form, the CDR3 reads TGTGCCAGCAGTTCGGACGGGACAGGCCTTGGTCAGCCCCAGCATTTT. Its protein product is CASSSDGTGLGQPQHF.

In this sample, this clonotype turned up many times. The chain recombines TRBV5-8 with TRBJ2-3, with D uncertain. Germline lookup yields CDR1 SGHTS and CDR2 YDEGEE. V was cut by 2 bases and J by 0 bases, with 10 bases left in between. The CDR3 consists of 15 residues. CDR3 sequence reads: CASSFFLTSTDTQYF. The CDR3 DNA follows: TGTGCCAGCAGCTTCTTCCTGACTAGCACAGATACGCAGTATTTT.

With respect to this clonotype: A much bigger clone sits one base away, suggesting this may be a read error. The rearrangement links TRBV7-8 to TRBJ1-1, with 7 positions matching TRBD1. Trimming removed 4 bases from V and 5 bases from J; junction bases left unmatched: 10. CDR3 length: 15 amino acids. Germline lookup yields CDR1 SGHVS and CDR2 FQNEAQ. Here the CDR3 DNA reads TGTGCCAGCAGCTCCCCCCAGGGGGTGGGGACTGAAGCTTTCTTT. It codes for CASSSPQGVGTEAFF. The full variable domain, with the rest looked up from reference TRBV7-8 and TRBJ1-1, is GAGVSQSPRYKVAKRGQDVALRCDPISGHVSLFWYQQALGQGPEFLTYFQNEAQLDKSGLPSDRFFAERPEGSVSTLKIQRTQQEDSAVYLCASSSPQGVGTEAFFGQGTRLTVV.

In its sample, this clonotype was seen a few times. V and J are TRBV2 and TRBJ1-2; no clear D. Germline loops: CDR1 SNHLY, CDR2 FYNNEI. Between the trimmed V and J ends, which lost 8 bases and 8 bases, there was a span of 6 bases. The CDR3 has 9 residues. The CDR3 nucleotides read TGTGCCAGCCCCCAAGGCTACACCTTC. It codes for CASPQGYTF.

About this clonotype itself: Just one base apart from a much larger clone, this may be a read error. V and J are TRBV13 and TRBJ1-4; D gene ambiguous. Germline values: CDR1 PRHDT, CDR2 FYEKMQ (reference sequence). The CDR3 runs 12 residues. CDR3 residues: CASSLWNEKPFF. CDR3 coding DNA: TGTGCCAGCAGCTTATGGAATGAAAAACCGTTTTTT.

In this sample, this clonotype turned up many times. The chain has TRBV5-1 and TRBJ2-5; TRBD2 is a possible D gene (5 bases). V was pared by 5 bases and J by 5 bases, with 10 bases between. The length of the CDR3 is 12 residues. Germline V gives CDR1 SGHRS, CDR2 YFSETQ. The CDR3 DNA is TGCGCCAGCAGTGGGGAGCGGGAGACCCAGTACTTC. Amino acid sequence: CASSGERETQYF. Using reference TRBV5-1 and TRBJ2-5 for the parts outside the CDR3, the full variable domain is KAGVTQTPRYLIKTRGQQVTLSCSPISGHRSVSWYQQTPGQGLQFLFEYFSETQRNKGNFPGRFSGRQFSNSRSEMNVSTLELGDSALYLCASSGERETQYFGPGTRLLVL.

The chain recombines TRBV2 with TRBJ2-7; 11 positions match TRBD1. The trim removed 10 bases at V and 9 bases at J, leaving 20 bases unmatched. Germline CDR1 SNHLY, CDR2 FYNNEI. The length of the CDR3 is 16 residues. The CDR3 DNA reads TGTGCCACCGAAAAGGGACAGGGGGTAGCCCAAGGGGGGCAGTACTTC. Amino acids: CATEKGQGVAQGGQYF.

This clonotype was seen a handful of times. This sequence joins TRBV28 and TRBJ2-7; TRBD1 or TRBD2 may be the D gene (6 bases each). Germline V gene sequence: CDR1 MDHEN, CDR2 SYDVKM. The CDR3 spans 14 residues. V was clipped by 7 bases and J by 7 bases, with 20 bases between them. The CDR3 DNA reads TGTGCCAGCACGACCAAGGGGGGTGGTGAGGAGCAGTACTTC. This translates into CASTTKGGGEEQYF.

CDR3 nucleotides: TGTGCCAGCAGCTCCTACCGGGACAGGGTTTTCGGGGAGCTGTTTTTT. Translating it yields CASSSYRDRVFGELFF. This chain uses TRBV5-5 with TRBJ2-2; 9 nucleotides line up with TRBD1. The V segment lost 3 bases and the J segment 7 bases; nucleotides outside the gene matches: 10. Germline assignment: CDR1 SGHKS and CDR2 YYEKEE (reference sequence). There are 16 residues in the CDR3.

This clonotype was picked up many times. V and J are TRBV14 and TRBJ1-2, with TRBD1 matching over 7 bases. The germline V gene encodes CDR1 SGHDN and CDR2 FVKESK. The CDR3 is 14 residues long. The V segment lost 4 bases and the J segment 5 bases; nucleotides outside the gene matches: 7. CDR3 in DNA: TGTGCCAGCAGCCTCTCCGGGACAGCATATGGCTACACCTTC. Residues: CASSLSGTAYGYTF.

This clonotype has more than one count but fewer than ten. CDR3 sequence: CASSYGGGGELFF. DNA for the CDR3: TGTGCCAGCAGTTATGGGGGCGGCGGGGAGCTGTTTTTT. The chain combines TRBV6-5 with TRBJ2-2; a possible D gene is TRBD1 (6 bases). Trimming took 3 bases from V and 7 from J, leaving 9 bases between them. CDR3 size: 13 residues. Germline V lookup: CDR1 MNHEY, CDR2 SVGAGI.

The J gene is TRBJ1-1, the V gene TRBV5-4, with a tentative D call TRBD1 (6 bases). Trimming took off 0 bases at V and 6 bases at J, with 18 bases between the two ends. Germline V lookup: CDR1 SGHNT, CDR2 YYREEE (reference sequence). This CDR3 spans 16 amino acids. The CDR3 DNA follows: TGTGCCAGCAGCTTGGGGGGGGCCGGGGTCGACTCTGAAGCTTTCTTT. Amino acid sequence: CASSLGGAGVDSEAFF.

About this clonotype: This clone may be a read error of a much larger clone one base away. The J gene is TRBJ2-7, the V gene TRBV5-4; 11 nucleotides align to TRBD1. CDR3 length: 15 residues. Germline V gene sequence: CDR1 SGHNT, CDR2 YYREEE (reference sequence). V was clipped by 1 base and J by 6 bases; unmatched bases: 6. CDR3 sequence: CASSLTGQGVREQYF. The CDR3 DNA is TGTGCCAGCAGCTTGACGGGACAGGGGGTACGCGAGCAGTACTTC.

This clonotype appeared a few times. J is TRBJ1-1 and V is TRBV7-3; D uncertain. The CDR3 sequence is 13 residues long. V lost 4 bases, J lost 5 bases, and 11 bases lay in between. CDR1 and CDR2 (germline): SGHTA, FQGTGA. The CDR3 region is CASSSYPSTEAFF. CDR3 in DNA: TGTGCCAGCAGCTCGTACCCCTCGACTGAAGCTTTCTTT.

This clonotype was found many times. This chain joins TRBV2 and TRBJ2-7, with D perhaps matching TRBD2 (5 bases). CDR1 SNHLY and CDR2 FYNNEI come from the germline V gene. The CDR3 runs to 14 residues. V lost 0 bases and J 0 bases, leaving 6 bases between the germline ends. This CDR3 is CASSEAGSSYEQYF. CDR3 in DNA: TGTGCCAGCAGTGAAGCGGGGAGCTCCTACGAGCAGTACTTC.